This T cell receptor (beta chain) was documented in a study of blood T cell repertoires in COVID-19. Study-wide context: T cells, B-cell-depleted T cells, or PBMCs provided the cDNA or gDNA that served as material.

Seattle researchers signed up patients amid active infection and tracked them longitudinally. Germline values: CDR1 LGHDT, CDR2 YNNKEL (reference sequence). The length of the CDR3 is 16 residues. V lost 0 bases to trimming and J lost 5 bases, with 16 bases between them. The authors' processing: Amplification of reference gene primers provided the estimated nucleated cell counts. Sequencing used immunoSEQ multiplex PCR; TCRdb keeps in-frame clones, though not all of them. That table gives V, J and clone size, and the DNA gave D and trimming. The top ten clones hold about 20% of a sample with about 200,000 clones, around 85% of them seen once.

Sequences were obtained from peripheral blood. The TCR was taken from a person between 65 and 79 years old with COVID-19, enrolled during active disease. V usage is TRBV3-1 (or the pseudogene TRBV3-2) and J usage is TRBJ2-5, with D uncertain. As DNA, the CDR3 is TGTGCCAGCAGCCAAGATGTAGCACGAGCGAGGGAGACCCAGTACTTC. Its translation is CASSQDVARARETQYF.